The present entry profiles one T cell receptor (beta chain) with its context. This clone is categorized as medium-sized (0.01 to 0.1%). Its antigen is still unknown. No much larger clonotype is one base removed from it; base qualities were not supplied. Looking up the germline V gene yields CDR1 KGHSH and CDR2 LQKENI. For this chain, trimming is 6 bases at the V end and 2 bases at the J end, and the number of junction bases without a gene match is 13. CDR3 length: 17 amino acids, cysteine to phenylalanine. Only the CDR3 part of the read is kept: 51 bases, read in frame from the first base. The data derive from a study of cytomegalovirus exposure and HLA in healthy donors (dated by TCRdb to 2015 to 2018). Study-level background: An earlier analysis of roughly 500 of the donors reported about 250 Gb of sequence data and approximately 110 million unique TCR beta sequences from 150 million to 200 million T cells. Rather than using new phenotypic data, the later analysis identified candidate immune exposures from TCR beta sequences and from how often those sequences occurred across donors. The study used immunosequencing to profile the T cell repertoires of approximately 630 subjects and linked those repertoires to cytomegalovirus serostatus. Donor age, sex, ethnicity and CMV serostatus were compiled together with the repertoire data. Both class I and class II loci were covered by HLA typing, at four-digit resolution. The study aimed to test whether cataloging public T cell receptors could reveal signatures of past pathogen exposure. Of the roughly 400 genotyped donors, 75% to 85% were placed in the genetic ancestry cluster associated with self-reported Caucasian donors. Besides the first cohort of more than 650 subjects, a separate validation cohort made up of 120 different subjects was used. The number of typed donors differed by locus: about 620-630 for A, B, C, DRB1 and DQB1; some 540 for DQA1; 606 for DPA1; and roughly 450 for DPB1. A later genetic analysis took genome-wide SNP genotypes for about three fifths of the 666 donors and used that subset as a discovery cohort. Because of strong linkage in the cohort, roughly 5 DR-DQ haplotypes were treated as single units for association and clustering. Among 398 genotyped donors of the cohort, an average of approximately 250,000 unique TCR beta nucleotide sequences were sequenced per donor, 15% to 20% of them non-productive. To decide whether each TCR beta V gene segment behaved as functional or pseudogenic, an earlier analysis of some 600 of the donors relied on high-throughput TCR beta sequencing. Every repertoire in the discovery cohort had been generated on one and the same sequencing platform. A later analysis re-examined previously published TCR beta repertoires from just over 650 donors and added high-resolution HLA genotyping to investigate patterns of TCR occurrence. High-throughput TCR immunosequencing, statistical association of individual TCRs with disease status, and machine learning were combined to predict cytomegalovirus infection status. An early release covering roughly 640 HLA-typed donors comprised about 300 gigabases of sequencing data and tens of millions of unique TCR sequences. Broad study findings and their caveats: According to the authors, the approach could potentially be generalized to other disease states and immunological phenotypes. Across donors, most TCR sequences were observed very rarely, whereas some public TCRs were present in many individuals. A few of the identified cytomegalovirus-associated TCR beta chains were confirmed in vitro to be specific for cytomegalovirus antigens. In a later analysis, several top co-occurrence clusters were reported to appear linked to parvovirus B19, influenza, CMV and Epstein-Barr virus. Roughly uniform sequencing depth across donors was assumed in presence/absence analyses, although this assumption may not hold. In a later analysis, the rate of TCR association differed among HLA loci, with DRB1 alleles having the most associated TCRs and HLA-C alleles having the fewest. Correlated functional status among segregating V segments might be attributable to linkage disequilibrium, but an unknown experimental factor could not be ruled out. In an earlier analysis of about 600 of the donors, most TCR beta V segments appeared in productive rearrangements about 87% or about 30% of the time, broadly matching IMGT annotations. Because the 87-base-pair reads could not distinguish some IMGT-functional V segments, including TRBV6-2 and TRBV6-3, those segments were excluded. At a false discovery rate of 0.05, a later analysis linked around 17,000 TCR beta sequences to specific HLA alleles. Compared with equally common non-associated chains, HLA-associated TCR beta chains in a later analysis were more clonally expanded and had lower generation probabilities. Most CMV-associated TCR beta chains appeared to be HLA-restricted in a later analysis, and the HLA associations seemed to be driven largely by CMV exposure. In a later genetic analysis, a missense DCLRE1C variant was associated with V-gene and J-gene trimming of TCR beta chains, and the association was replicated in an independent cohort. For the cohort, immune exposure information was limited to CMV serostatus. The study listed over 150 TCR beta chains as associated with cytomegalovirus. Because HLA typing was missing for some donors at each locus, association tests included only the typed subset. This cohort had only TCR beta chains sequenced, and the lack of alpha or paired-chain data limited which features could be detected. A group of highly shared sequence variants was considered likely to be a technical artifact of the sequencing pipeline. The classifier was reported to diagnose cytomegalovirus status with high specificity and sensitivity in both the original cohort and the validation cohort. According to a later genetic analysis, donors in an Asian-associated ancestry cluster had fewer N-insertions in productive TCRs than the approximately 700-donor mean. Because counts were too low, about 18 rarely observed V segments, including chromosome 9 orphons, were left out of the earlier analysis of a few hundred of the donors. A further reported finding was that TCR beta sequences accurately predicted the HLA-A and HLA-B alleles for most subjects in the first cohort. Assigning TCR associations to individual alleles was difficult when HLA alleles, especially DR and DQ, strongly co-occurred.

The cohort consisted of some 730 healthy bone marrow donors. At the time of sampling, every cohort member was nominally healthy, though immune exposures that went unrecorded were likely present. CMV serostatus was recorded as positive for 250 to 300 and negative for about 50% of the roughly 670 cohort members, whereas no CMV serostatus was recorded for the donor in question. Every donor gave a peripheral blood sample, and the peripheral blood mononuclear cells from that sample were used for TCR beta sequencing. Genomic DNA was extracted from the blood cell samples with the Qiagen DNeasy Blood Extraction Kit. Library method: the immunoSEQ multiplex PCR assay. A mixture of 60 forward primers for TCR Vbeta segments and 13 reverse primers for TCR Jbeta segments was used in the multiplex PCR. The CDR3 region of rearranged TCR beta genes was amplified from genomic DNA with a multiplex PCR assay. The amplified TCR beta libraries were sequenced on the Illumina HiSeq System as 87-base-pair reads. Regarding the original processing steps: Across the roughly 640 repertoires, a later analysis counted tens of millions of unique TCR beta chains, roughly 11 million of which were shared by at least two donors. Raw reads were error-corrected and collapsed into unique sequences by a nearest-neighbor algorithm in which closely related sequences were merged to remove PCR and sequencing errors. Alignment of CDR3 sequences to IMGT reference sequences was used to assign V, D and J gene segments. For a sequence to be retained, at least a six-nucleotide match to both a V gene segment and a J gene segment was required. Rearrangements were called productive when the CDR3 lacked stop codons and stayed in frame with V and J; all others were non-productive. Following IMGT convention, CDR3 was defined as the stretch from the second conserved V-encoded cysteine to the conserved J-encoded phenylalanine. Sequences without an unambiguous match to a single V gene segment were excluded from the earlier analysis of about 640 of the donors. An earlier analysis of just under 600 of the donors called V segments functional above 56.7% productive rearrangements and segregating when the between-donor standard deviation exceeded 5%. To diagnose cytomegalovirus status from the catalog of TCR beta chain sequences, a statistical classification framework was built. In a later analysis, TCR nucleotide sequences were compared against IMGT/GENE-DB human TR gene sequences so that V and J genes could be assigned. A later analysis assigned CDR3 sequences and most-parsimonious VDJ recombination scenarios with the TCRdist pipeline. A later analysis defined each TCR beta chain by its CDR3 amino acid sequence plus V-gene family, and excluded reads lacking a unique V-gene family. In a later analysis, fewer than 650 highly shared, low-generation-probability nucleotide sequences were removed to address suspected cross-contamination and a sequencing artifact. A later analysis calculated a clonal expansion index for each public chain from normalized within-repertoire ranks of inferred template counts. A later analysis computed generation probabilities with a VDJ recombination model fitted to out-of-frame rearrangements, and checked the results against IGoR. In a later analysis, TCR-TCR, TCR-HLA and TCR-CMV co-occurrence was scored with hypergeometric tests, and a repertoire-size bias correction was applied to TCR pairs. A later analysis estimated false discovery rates by permuting HLA or CMV assignments 20 times. In a later analysis, co-occurring TCRs were grouped with DBSCAN, and TCRdist sequence similarity was added when clustering was performed within HLA-allele-positive subsets. For co-occurrence clustering, repertoires with fewer than 30,000 or more than 120,000 public chains were excluded, along with 4 to 6 repertoires with anomalous nucleotide sharing. TCRdb's version of the immuneACCESS table is confined to in-frame rearrangements and falls short of the full clone set. An unresolved V gene accounts for under half of the shortfall where checked; the remainder is of unknown origin. V and J calls and clone size come straight from that table; D and trimming were deduced from the DNA. In this sample the table shows 95,000 to 150,000 clones, around 77% of which occur a single time. About 3.9% of the sample is held by the ten biggest clonotypes.

The rearrangement combines TRBV18 with TRBJ2-7; the junction holds 10 bases that match TRBD2. The sequencing input was PBMCs. This clonotype was obtained from a human donor in good health. The DNA sequence follows: TGTGCCAGCTCGGGGGCTAGCGGGAGAGGAGCAACCTACGAGCAGTACTTC. This codes for CASSGASGRGATYEQYF.